This T cell receptor (beta chain) was identified during a study of liver allograft versus peripheral blood T cells. Looking at the study overall: In transplanted livers, T cell receptor repertoires were compared with those found in the recipients' peripheral blood.

CDR3 length: 15 residues. Trimming cost V 3 bases and J 2 bases, with 11 bases left between them. MiXCR, applied by TCRdb to the reads, yields one record per CDR3 protein. Here the sample spans hundreds of distinct CDR3 sequences, over 15% being singletons. By share, this clonotype ranks as large. The rearrangement uses TRBV12-3 or TRBV12-4 and TRBJ1-5, with D possibly TRBD1 on 5 matching bases. This TCR was sampled from a human patient who had a liver transplant. Some of the T cells may derive from the graft donor. CDR3 coding DNA: TGTGCCAGCAGTTTCGAAGGGGCCGGCAATCAGCCCCAGCATTTT. Translating gives CASSFEGAGNQPQHF.